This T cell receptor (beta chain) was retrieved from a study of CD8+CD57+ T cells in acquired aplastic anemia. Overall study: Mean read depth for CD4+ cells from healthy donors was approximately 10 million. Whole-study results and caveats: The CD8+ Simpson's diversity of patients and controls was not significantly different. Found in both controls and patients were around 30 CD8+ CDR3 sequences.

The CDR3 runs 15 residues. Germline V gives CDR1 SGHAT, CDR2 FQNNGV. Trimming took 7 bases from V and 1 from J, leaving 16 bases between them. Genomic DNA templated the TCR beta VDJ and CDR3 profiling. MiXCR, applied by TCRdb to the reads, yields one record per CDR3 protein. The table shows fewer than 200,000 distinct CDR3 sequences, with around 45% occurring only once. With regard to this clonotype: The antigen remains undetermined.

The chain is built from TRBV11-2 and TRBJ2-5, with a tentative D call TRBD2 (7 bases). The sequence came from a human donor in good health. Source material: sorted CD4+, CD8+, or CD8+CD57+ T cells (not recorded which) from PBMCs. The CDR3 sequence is CASTPVAGAQETQYF. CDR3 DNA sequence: TGTGCCAGCACCCCCGTTGCGGGGGCCCAAGAGACCCAGTACTTC. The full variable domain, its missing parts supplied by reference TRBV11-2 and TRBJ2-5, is EAGVAQSPRYKIIEKRQSVAFWCNPISGHATLYWYQQILGQGPKLLIQFQNNGVVDDSQLPKDRFSAERLKGVDSTLKIQPAKLEDSAVYLCASTPVAGAQETQYFGPGTRLLVL.